These 26 T cell receptor beta chains originate from one sample sequenced in a study of yellow fever vaccine responses in identical twins. Each CDR3 protein is one row after TCRdb ran MiXCR on the RT-PCR reads. The table has about 2,400 distinct CDR3 sequences, 70% to 85% seen once; the top ten hold 5.4%. Sequenced here: T cells from blood (PBMCs), unsorted or a sorted subset (not recorded which), sampled before or after yellow fever vaccination (not recorded which). The origin of the receptors is a woman aged 18-29 years who received the yellow fever vaccine.

The chain links TRBV9 to TRBJ2-1, with D possibly being TRBD2 (6 bases). V lost 4 bases to trimming and J lost 0 bases, with 8 bases between them. Looked up from germline, CDR1 is SGDLS and CDR2 is YYNGEE. This CDR3 is 14 amino acids long. The CDR3 protein is CASSPGSSYNEQFF. As DNA, the CDR3 is TGTGCCAGCAGCCCCGGGAGCTCCTACAATGAGCAGTTCTTC.

The gene calls are TRBV11-1 and TRBJ2-7; D call uncertain. CDR1 is SGHAT, CDR2 FQDESV, per germline (reference sequence). The CDR3 is 12 amino acids. V was trimmed by 4 bases and J by 6 bases, leaving 10 bases between them. The CDR3 bases are TGTGCCAGCAGCTCCAGTCCGGGCGAGCAGTACGTC. This encodes CASSSSPGEQYV.

The rearrangement links TRBV24-1 to TRBJ2-1, with TRBD2 as a possible D gene (6 bases). Germline lookup yields CDR1 KGHDR and CDR2 SFDVKD. The length of the CDR3 is 15 residues. Deletions cut 7 bases from V and 7 bases from J, with 19 bases between. The CDR3 sequence: CATSKGLPAGNEQFF. CDR3 coding DNA: TGTGCCACCAGCAAGGGACTCCCTGCCGGAAATGAGCAGTTCTTC.

The rearrangement uses TRBV12-3 or TRBV12-4 and TRBJ1-1; 8 nucleotides align to TRBD1. CDR3 length equals 13 residues. With 5 bases clipped from V and 9 bases from J, the junction kept 8 bases outside the gene matches. The CDR3 here is CASSRTGGGKAFF. CDR3 nucleotide sequence: TGTGCCAGCAGTCGAACAGGGGGGGGGAAAGCTTTCTTT.

V gene TRBV20-1 combines with J gene TRBJ2-1; D call uncertain. Per germline, CDR1 DFQATT and CDR2 SNEGSKA (reference sequence). Deletions cut 3 bases from V and 3 bases from J, with 6 bases between. The CDR3 is 12 residues long. CDR3 residues: CSASYFYNEQFF. CDR3 bases: TGCAGTGCTAGTTACTTCTACAATGAGCAGTTCTTC.

The CDR3, as DNA: TGTGCCAGCTCACCCAGCCTAGGAAACACCATATATTTT. This sequence encodes CASSPSLGNTIYF. This sequence joins TRBV18 and TRBJ1-3; unclear D gene. This CDR3 comprises 13 residues. CDR1 KGHSH and CDR2 LQKENI come from the germline V gene. V was pared by 3 bases and J by 4 bases, with 7 bases between.

The V gene is TRBV29-1, the J gene TRBJ2-1; 7 nucleotides match TRBD2. CDR3 length: 15 residues. Germline lookup yields CDR1 SQVTM and CDR2 ANQGSEA. J gave up 6 bases and V 6 bases, and 14 bases lay outside the gene matches. CDR3 DNA: TGCAGCGTCTCCTTAAGCGGGGAAGGTGGCAATGAGCAGTTCTTC. Protein product: CSVSLSGEGGNEQFF.

This clonotype was recorded a few times. This rearrangement joins TRBV19 to TRBJ2-1, with TRBD1 matching over 7 bases. The CDR3 runs to 15 residues. The J segment lost 7 bases and the V segment lost 7 bases, leaving 13 bases of the junction unmatched. Germline V gene sequence: CDR1 LNHDA, CDR2 SQIVND (reference sequence). CDR3 DNA: TGTGCCAGTACCCTGACAGGGTTGAATCGGAATGAGCAGTTCTTC. Protein product: CASTLTGLNRNEQFF.

This chain connects TRBV14 to TRBJ1-1; TRBD1 matches at 9 bases. V dropped 3 bases and J dropped 2; count of bases not matched to a gene: 10. The length of the CDR3 is 17 residues. Germline V gene lookup returns CDR1 SGHDN and CDR2 FVKESK. The CDR3 sequence is CASSHYPGQGLNTEAFF. The CDR3 DNA sequence: TGTGCCAGCAGCCACTACCCGGGACAGGGACTAAACACTGAAGCTTTCTTT.

CDR3 bases: TGTGCCAGCAGCGACCCCGGACTAGCGGGGGGCCCTCTCCCGGGGAATGAGCAGTTCTTC. This codes for CASSDPGLAGGPLPGNEQFF. The J gene is TRBJ2-1, the V gene TRBV7-6; 14 positions agree with TRBD2. V shed 5 bases and J 7 bases; nucleotides not matched to a gene: 19. The germline V gene has CDR1 SGHVS and CDR2 FNYEAQ. The CDR3 consists of 20 residues.

The V gene is TRBV10-1, the J gene TRBJ2-1, with D unclear. Germline V gene data show CDR1 as WNHNN and CDR2 as SYGVQD (reference sequence). V was clipped by 5 bases and J by 2 bases, with 7 bases between them. The CDR3 has 13 amino acids. CDR3 amino acids: CASSRTAYNEQFF. The CDR3 nucleotides read TGCGCCAGCAGTCGGACGGCCTACAATGAGCAGTTCTTC.

The chain employs TRBV6-5 and TRBJ1-5; D not certain. The CDR3 covers 14 residues. V gave up 4 bases and J gave up 6 bases, with 13 bases separating them. In germline, CDR1 is MNHEY, CDR2 SVGAGI. CDR3 in amino acids: CASSLHSRSQPQHF. The DNA of the CDR3 is TGTGCCAGCAGTTTGCACTCGCGCAGTCAGCCCCAGCATTTT.

The chain combines TRBV29-1 with TRBJ2-7; D unclear. Germline CDR1 is SQVTM and CDR2 is ANQGSEA. The CDR3 runs 11 residues. Trimming cost V 4 bases and J 3 bases, with 7 bases left between them. CDR3 protein: CSVANSYEQYF. The CDR3 DNA sequence: TGCAGCGTTGCCAACAGCTACGAGCAGTACTTC.

V is TRBV29-1 and J is TRBJ2-1; 10 bases line up with TRBD2. CDR3 length equals 15 residues. The J segment lost 1 base and the V segment lost 3 bases, leaving 3 bases of the junction unmatched. The V gene's germline CDR1 is SQVTM and CDR2 ANQGSEA. Written as DNA, the CDR3 is TGCAGCGTTGACAGGACTAGCGGTTCCTACAATGAGCAGTTCTTC. Residues: CSVDRTSGSYNEQFF.

The gene calls are TRBV7-3 and TRBJ1-3; D gene uncertain. The germline V gene has CDR1 SGHTA and CDR2 FQGTGA. The CDR3 spans 13 residues. Trimming took off 2 bases at V and 1 base at J, with 3 bases between the two ends. The CDR3 sequence: CASSLSSGNTIYF. CDR3 DNA sequence: TGTGCCAGCAGCTTATCGTCTGGAAACACCATATATTTT.

V gene TRBV5-1 combines with J gene TRBJ2-1; D unresolved. Trimming removed 0 bases at V and 4 bases at J, with 8 bases between. This CDR3 is built from 14 residues. Per the germline V gene, CDR1 is SGHRS and CDR2 is YFSETQ. The CDR3 sequence is CASSLASPYNEQFF. The CDR3 region has the DNA TGCGCCAGCAGCTTGGCCAGTCCATACAATGAGCAGTTCTTC.

The V and J genes are TRBV5-1 and TRBJ1-1; TRBD1 matches at 10 bases. CDR1 and CDR2 from the germline V gene are SGHRS and YFSETQ. The CDR3 length is 15 residues. Unmatched junction bases numbered 4, after V lost 0 bases and J lost 5 bases. DNA for the CDR3: TGCGCCAGCAGCTTGGTTGACAGGGGGCTGACTGAAGCTTTCTTT. Translation gives CASSLVDRGLTEAFF. Variable domain in full (rest from reference TRBV5-1 and TRBJ1-1): KAGVTQTPRYLIKTRGQQVTLSCSPISGHRSVSWYQQTPGQGLQFLFEYFSETQRNKGNFPGRFSGRQFSNSRSEMNVSTLELGDSALYLCASSLVDRGLTEAFFGQGTRLTVV.

The chain uses TRBV2 and TRBJ2-1; D possibly corresponds to TRBD1 (5 bases). Trimming removed 8 bases from V and 9 bases from J, with 20 bases in between. Looked up from germline, CDR1 is SNHLY and CDR2 is FYNNEI. The CDR3 totals 14 residues. CDR3 sequence (DNA): TGTGCCAGCGGGGCGGCCCGCGTAGTGGTTGAGCAGTTCTTC. Amino acids: CASGAARVVVEQFF.

The V call is TRBV3-1, the J call TRBJ2-1, with a possible D match to TRBD1 (6 bases). CDR3 length: 13 amino acids. V was pared by 4 bases and J by 12 bases, with 16 bases between. Germline V gene sequence: CDR1 LGHDT, CDR2 YNNKEL (reference sequence). For the CDR3, the DNA is TGTGCCAGCAGCCCTAGGTCTACCAGGGGGCAGTTCTTC. It encodes CASSPRSTRGQFF.

The chain combines TRBV5-1 with TRBJ2-7; D is unresolved. Germline V lookup: CDR1 SGHRS, CDR2 YFSETQ. CDR3 length: 12 amino acids. V lost 0 bases and J lost 2, with 3 bases in between. The CDR3 DNA reads TGCGCCAGCAGCTTGGATACCTACGAGCAGTACTTC. This gives the protein CASSLDTYEQYF.

The CDR3 here is CASSFGEQPQHF. The CDR3 region has the DNA TGTGCCAGCAGCTTTGGAGAGCAGCCCCAGCATTTT. This sequence joins TRBV7-9 and TRBJ1-5; no clear D. The V gene's germline CDR1 is SEHNR and CDR2 FQNEAQ (reference sequence). The CDR3 sequence is 12 residues long. V was shortened by 3 bases and J by 7 bases, with 7 bases between the two germline ends.

The genes are TRBV29-1 and TRBJ1-2; maybe TRBD1 (6 bases). V was trimmed by 2 bases and J by 12 bases, leaving 7 bases between them. The CDR3 spans 9 residues. The germline CDR1 and CDR2 sequences are SQVTM and ANQGSEA. CDR3 bases: TGCAGCGTTGAACAGGGGCACACCTTC. The encoded protein is CSVEQGHTF.

The chain carries TRBV10-3 and TRBJ2-2; TRBD2 matches at 7 bases. The CDR3 consists of 13 residues. The V and J ends lost 10 bases and 4 bases, in that order; junction bases with no gene match: 6. Germline V lookup: CDR1 ENHRY, CDR2 SYGVKD. CDR3 protein: CATQWEGTGELFF. CDR3 sequence (DNA): TGTGCCACTCAATGGGAGGGCACCGGGGAGCTGTTTTTT.

V and J are TRBV11-2 and TRBJ2-1; maybe TRBD1 (5 bases). Trimming removed 5 bases at V and 6 bases at J, with 11 bases between. The CDR3 runs to 13 residues. The germline CDR1 and CDR2 sequences are SGHAT and FQNNGV. In DNA, the CDR3 is TGTGCCAGCAGCCCGATAAGGGGCAATGAGCAGTTCTTC. Translation gives CASSPIRGNEQFF.

The chain is built from TRBV7-3 and TRBJ2-3, with 7 bases fitting TRBD1. V lost 2 bases and J lost 2; bases outside the gene matches: 13. The length of the CDR3 is 18 residues. Germline V lookup: CDR1 SGHTA, CDR2 FQGTGA. This chain's CDR3 is CASSLGLLRDRLTDTQYF. CDR3 in DNA: TGTGCCAGCAGCTTAGGACTCCTCCGGGACAGACTCACAGATACGCAGTATTTT.

V usage is TRBV12-3 or TRBV12-4 and J usage is TRBJ1-5; TRBD1 aligns across 7 bases. The CDR3 totals 17 residues. V dropped 6 bases and J dropped 0; count of bases not matched to a gene: 11. CDR3 sequence (DNA): TGTGCCAGCAGCTATGGGACAGTGGGGTATAGCAATCAGCCCCAGCATTTT. The encoded protein is CASSYGTVGYSNQPQHF.